Following are 20 T cell receptor beta chains from one sample sequenced in a study of PD-1 blockade in mismatch repair-deficient tumors. The repertoire was sequenced with immunoSEQ multiplex PCR; TCRdb's copy has only in-frame clones and lacks some. Of some 70,000 clones listed, 70% to 85% are singletons. The material was peripheral blood, obtained 2 weeks after starting pembrolizumab. These receptors were taken from an adult with mismatch repair-deficient cancer.

The chain recombines TRBV7-9 with TRBJ2-4; D assignment may be TRBD1 or TRBD2 (5 bases each). The CDR3 loop spans 18 amino acids. V lost 5 bases to trimming and J lost 1 base, with 21 bases between them. Germline CDR1 SEHNR, CDR2 FQNEAQ (reference sequence). The CDR3 loop reads CASSRYLRDPGAKNIQYF. Here the CDR3 DNA reads TGTGCCAGCAGCCGGTACCTCCGGGACCCGGGGGCCAAAAACATTCAGTACTTC.

The chain couples TRBV21-1 to TRBJ2-2. TRBV21-1 is assigned pseudogene status. This CDR3 has 17 amino acids. The CDR3 region is CASSKDGGRTDTGELFF. CDR3 nucleotides: TGTGCCAGCAGCAAAGATGGGGGGCGCACGGACACCGGGGAGCTGTTTTTT.

The chain is built from TRBV19 and TRBJ2-5, with 8 bases fitting TRBD2. Trimming at V came to 0 bases and at J to 6 bases, leaving 3 bases not matched to a gene. The length of the CDR3 is 14 residues. CDR1 is LNHDA, CDR2 SQIVND, per germline (reference sequence). CDR3 in DNA: TGTGCCAGTAGTATAGAGTCGGGGGGGAAGACCCAGTACTTC. This gives the protein CASSIESGGKTQYF.

This chain links TRBV9 with TRBJ2-1; 8 nucleotides match TRBD2. The junction had 9 bases not matched to a gene; V was cut back by 3 bases and J by 4 bases. The germline V gene encodes CDR1 SGDLS and CDR2 YYNGEE. The CDR3 sequence is 16 residues long. In nucleotides, the CDR3 is TGTGCCAGCAGCGCGAGGAGGGTAGCGGGATACAATGAGCAGTTCTTC. It is translated as CASSARRVAGYNEQFF.

The CDR3 DNA reads as TGTGCCAGCAGCGTAGAGGGACAAGATACGCAGTATTTT. Its protein is CASSVEGQDTQYF. The V call is TRBV9, the J call TRBJ2-3; tentatively, D is TRBD1 (6 bases). This CDR3 contains 13 residues. V lost 0 bases to trimming and J lost 5 bases, with 7 bases between them. Germline values: CDR1 SGDLS, CDR2 YYNGEE. The complete variable domain, with remaining parts taken from reference TRBV9 and TRBJ2-3, reads DSGVTQTPKHLITATGQRVTLRCSPRSGDLSVYWYQQSLDQGLQFLIQYYNGEERAKGNILERFSAQQFPDLHSELNLSSLELGDSALYFCASSVEGQDTQYFGPGTRLTVL.

In its sample, this clone was seen a few times. In DNA, the CDR3 is TGCGCCAGCAGCCAAGATAACGGGCAGGGGACAGATACGCAGTATTTT. This encodes CASSQDNGQGTDTQYF. This chain connects TRBV4-3 to TRBJ2-3, with a weak D call TRBD1 (6 bases). Trimming pared 0 bases from V and 3 bases from J, leaving 13 bases between. The CDR3 totals 16 residues. The germline CDR1 and CDR2 sequences are LGHNA and YSLEER.

The genes are TRBV4-1 and TRBJ1-1, with D unclear. The germline V gene encodes CDR1 MGHRA and CDR2 YSYEKL. CDR3 length equals 14 residues. The ends were cut back, 4 bases at V and 0 bases at J, with 9 bases in the middle. The chain's CDR3 is CASSPDTLNTEAFF. The CDR3 DNA follows: TGCGCCAGCAGCCCTGACACCTTGAACACTGAAGCTTTCTTT.

V gene TRBV7-8 combines with J gene TRBJ2-1; D is undetermined. Germline V lookup: CDR1 SGHVS, CDR2 FQNEAQ. CDR3 length equals 14 residues. V shed 5 bases and J shed 0 bases, with 8 bases lying between them. CDR3 loop: CASSPVNSYNEQFF. The CDR3 DNA is TGTGCCAGCAGCCCTGTAAACTCCTACAATGAGCAGTTCTTC.

This clone has at least ten counts. The V gene is TRBV6-4, the J gene TRBJ2-7, with 9 bases matching TRBD1. J was trimmed by 7 bases and V by 5 bases; bases with no gene match: 9. Germline lookup yields CDR1 MRHNA and CDR2 SNTAGT. There are 14 residues in the CDR3. The CDR3 loop is CASSPGTGSGEQYF. In nucleotides, the CDR3 is TGTGCCAGCAGTCCCGGGACAGGGAGCGGGGAGCAGTACTTC.

The chain recombines TRBV4-3 with TRBJ2-2; the D gene is possibly TRBD1 (6 bases). This CDR3 contains 15 residues. Germline CDR1 is LGHNA and CDR2 is YSLEER. V lost 0 bases and J lost 6, with 11 bases in between. CDR3 in DNA: TGCGCCAGCAGCCAAGATGAGGGGGTTGCCGGGGAGCTGTTTTTT. Residues: CASSQDEGVAGELFF.

The chain employs TRBV4-1 and TRBJ2-2; perhaps TRBD2 as D (6 bases). The germline V and J ends were trimmed by 0 bases and 2 bases, with 13 bases remaining between them. The CDR3 has 17 residues. Germline CDR1 is MGHRA and CDR2 is YSYEKL. CDR3 in amino acids: CASSQEEGFRNTGELFF. The DNA of the CDR3 is TGCGCCAGCAGCCAAGAGGAGGGATTTCGCAACACCGGGGAGCTGTTTTTT.

The sample holds one count of this clone. The genes are TRBV5-6 and TRBJ2-1; 12 bases align to TRBD2. Trimming cost V 4 bases and J 5 bases; bases outside gene matches: 7. Germline-derived CDR1 and CDR2 are SGHDT and YYEEEE. This CDR3 has 16 residues. In DNA, the CDR3 is TGTGCCAGCAGCCTCCGGACTAGCGGGGCCCACAATGAGCAGTTCTTC. This gives the protein CASSLRTSGAHNEQFF.

The rearrangement links TRBV11-1 to TRBJ1-1; the D is unclear. Looked up from germline, CDR1 is SGHAT and CDR2 is FQDESV (reference sequence). There are 13 residues in the CDR3. Trimming left V 0 bases short and J 6 bases short, with 8 bases between. CDR3 amino acids: CASSLANPPEAFF. CDR3 DNA: TGTGCCAGCAGCTTAGCGAATCCGCCTGAAGCTTTCTTT. The full variable domain, with the rest looked up from reference TRBV11-1 and TRBJ1-1, is EAEVAQSPRYKITEKSQAVAFWCDPISGHATLYWYRQILGQGPELLVQFQDESVVDDSQLPKDRFSAERLKGVDSTLKIQPAELGDSAMYLCASSLANPPEAFFGQGTRLTVV.

This clone occurred once. The J gene is TRBJ1-2, the V gene TRBV6-1; a weak D match, TRBD1 (5 bases). V gave up 4 bases and J gave up 4 bases, with 13 bases separating them. In germline, CDR1 is MNHNS, CDR2 SASEGT. This CDR3 has 14 amino acids. CDR3 sequence reads: CASSGRLGTYGYTF. The CDR3 DNA sequence: TGTGCCAGCAGTGGACGGTTAGGGACCTATGGCTACACCTTC.

The genes are TRBV6-5 and TRBJ1-2; weak D call: TRBD1 (6 bases). Germline CDR1 reads MNHEY; CDR2 reads SVGAGI. V lost 6 bases to trimming and J lost 6 bases, with 20 bases between them. The CDR3 sequence is 15 residues long. CDR3 bases: TGTGCCAGCAGCTCCACCCAGGGGCCCAAGGATGGCTACACCTTC. Translating gives CASSSTQGPKDGYTF.

This chain uses TRBV6-5 with TRBJ2-3; D is perhaps TRBD1 (5 bases). The CDR3 extends over 15 amino acids. Trimming removed 6 bases from V and 2 bases from J, with 15 bases in between. From germline, CDR1 is MNHEY and CDR2 SVGAGI. The CDR3 here is CASSPGQGYTDTQYF. CDR3 sequence (DNA): TGTGCCAGCAGCCCCGGCCAGGGCTACACAGATACGCAGTATTTT.

The V call is TRBV11-2, the J call TRBJ2-7; 7 bases line up with TRBD2. The V and J ends lost 0 bases and 0 bases, in that order; junction bases with no gene match: 8. Germline-derived CDR1 and CDR2 are SGHAT and FQNNGV. The length of the CDR3 is 17 residues. The CDR3 DNA reads as TGTGCCAGCAGCTTAGATTGGGTGCTAGCGGACTCCTACGAGCAGTACTTC. Translation gives CASSLDWVLADSYEQYF. Together with reference TRBV11-2 and TRBJ2-7, the CDR3 gives the full variable domain: EAGVAQSPRYKIIEKRQSVAFWCNPISGHATLYWYQQILGQGPKLLIQFQNNGVVDDSQLPKDRFSAERLKGVDSTLKIQPAKLEDSAVYLCASSLDWVLADSYEQYFGPGTRLTVT.

By its share, this clone is medium-sized (0.01 to 0.1%). This sequence joins TRBV27 and TRBJ1-1, with D uncertain. In germline, CDR1 is MNHEY, CDR2 SMNVEV (reference sequence). The CDR3 is 14 residues long. Trimming pared 3 bases from V and 3 bases from J, leaving 11 bases between. CDR3 sequence: CASSFRIVDTEAFF. The CDR3 coding sequence is TGTGCCAGCAGTTTTCGTATCGTGGACACTGAAGCTTTCTTT.

This chain joins TRBV5-1 and TRBJ2-5; TRBD1 agrees at 10 bases. Germline V CDR1 and CDR2: SGHRS, YFSETQ. V shed 0 bases, J shed 3 bases, and the junction held 2 bases outside the gene matches. This CDR3 has 15 amino acids. CDR3 protein: CASSLGGQGKETQYF. The DNA of the CDR3 is TGCGCCAGCAGCTTGGGGGGACAGGGGAAAGAGACCCAGTACTTC.

J is TRBJ1-1 and V is TRBV2, with TRBD1 matching over 7 bases. The CDR3 runs to 15 residues. The V segment lost 6 bases and the J segment 1 base; nucleotides outside the gene matches: 8. The germline gives CDR1 SNHLY, CDR2 FYNNEI. CDR3 loop: CASRNLRTGNTEAFF. The CDR3 DNA is TGTGCCAGCAGAAACCTACGGACAGGGAACACTGAAGCTTTCTTT.